This T cell receptor (beta chain) was profiled in a study of blood T cell repertoires in COVID-19. Study details: Whether acute or convalescent, the COVID-19 samples came from the United States, Italy and Spain. Sources were T cells, B-cell-depleted T cells, or PBMCs; the material itself was cDNA or gDNA.

The assay was immunoSEQ multiplex PCR, and TCRdb's table has in-frame clones only and misses some. The profile shows tens of thousands of clones, approximately 91% of them singletons. Germline CDR1 reads SGHRS; CDR2 reads YFSETQ. V lost 6 bases and J 3 bases, leaving 22 bases between the germline ends. The CDR3 runs 17 residues. The V call is TRBV5-1, the J call TRBJ1-3; TRBD1 might be the D (5 bases). This TCR was sampled from a woman aged 80 or over with acute or convalescent COVID-19. The specimen was peripheral blood. CDR3 bases: TGCGCCAGCATGCGTACCGGATCACGGCAGGGTGGAAACACCATATATTTT. Translation: CASMRTGSRQGGNTIYF.